This entry lists 26 T cell receptor beta chains sequenced from one sample in a study of T-cell reconstitution after alpha-beta-depleted transplantation in children. As it was prepared, the TCRbeta library received unique molecular identifiers. A single record per CDR3 protein comes from TCRdb applying MiXCR to the PCR reads. The data show 150,000 to 200,000 distinct CDR3 sequences, about 6.4% seen once. The starting material was PBMCs from the stem cell graft donor, obtained from the stem cell graft. Receptors were obtained from a human donor who donated a stem cell graft to a child with Wiskott-Aldrich syndrome.

Notes on this clonotype: A single base separates this from a much larger clone, so it may be a read error. The chain is built from TRBV5-1 and TRBJ2-1; the match to TRBD2 covers 8 bases. The germline CDR1 and CDR2 sequences are SGHRS and YFSETQ. This CDR3 spans 16 amino acids. The V and J ends lost 0 bases and 8 bases, in that order; junction bases with no gene match: 10. CDR3 sequence reads: CASSLANYGGADEQFF. CDR3 in DNA: TGCGCCAGCAGCTTGGCCAACTACGGGGGGGCCGATGAGCAGTTCTTC.

This clonotype was counted ten times or more. The chain recombines TRBV5-1 with TRBJ2-5, with D unresolved. V was clipped by 6 bases and J by 1 base, with 10 bases between them. The CDR3 is 13 amino acids. CDR1 and CDR2 (germline): SGHRS, YFSETQ. In DNA form, the CDR3 reads TGCGCCAGCACCCCAAGCCCCCAAGAGACCCAGTACTTC. As protein: CASTPSPQETQYF.

This clonotype was recorded at least ten times. This rearrangement joins TRBV13 to TRBJ2-7, with 7 bases fitting TRBD2. CDR3 length: 15 residues. Germline V lookup: CDR1 PRHDT, CDR2 FYEKMQ (reference sequence). J lost 5 bases, V lost 5 bases, and 12 bases had no gene match. CDR3 sequence (DNA): TGTGCCAGCAGCGATGCGGGAGCCAATATCAACGAGCAGTACTTC. It yields the protein CASSDAGANINEQYF.

In this sample, this clonotype turned up many times. The V call is TRBV20-1, the J call TRBJ2-7; a possible D gene is TRBD2 (5 bases). CDR1 DFQATT and CDR2 SNEGSKA come from the germline V gene (reference sequence). The CDR3 length is 12 residues. Trimming pared 6 bases from V and 4 bases from J, leaving 13 bases between. CDR3 amino acids: CSAKGVGYEQYF. CDR3 nucleotide sequence: TGCAGTGCCAAGGGAGTCGGGTACGAGCAGTACTTC.

This clonotype was seen at least ten times. The chain is built from TRBV7-6 and TRBJ2-7; D gene uncertain. CDR1 and CDR2 (germline): SGHVS, FNYEAQ. This CDR3 comprises 15 residues. The V end lost 5 bases, the J end lost 0 bases, and 14 bases lay between the germline ends. The CDR3 here is CASSPLQSTSYEQYF. CDR3 coding DNA: TGTGCCAGCAGCCCACTCCAAAGTACCTCCTACGAGCAGTACTTC.

The sample holds many counts of this clonotype. This chain uses TRBV5-1 with TRBJ2-3; unclear D gene. CDR3 length: 14 amino acids. Per the germline V gene, CDR1 is SGHRS and CDR2 is YFSETQ. V was cut by 0 bases and J by 0 bases, with 5 bases left in between. CDR3 protein: CASSLDLSTDTQYF. The CDR3 DNA reads TGCGCCAGCAGCTTGGACTTGAGCACAGATACGCAGTATTTT.

This clonotype was counted ten times or more. This sequence joins TRBV7-9 and TRBJ1-6, with unresolved D. This CDR3 has 11 residues. Germline lookup yields CDR1 SEHNR and CDR2 FQNEAQ (reference sequence). Trimming took 5 bases from V and 8 from J, leaving 4 bases between them. The CDR3 sequence: CASSPDSPLHF. The CDR3 DNA sequence: TGTGCCAGCAGCCCGGATTCACCCCTCCACTTT. The entire variable domain, with the rest obtained from reference TRBV7-9 and TRBJ1-6, is as follows: DTGVSQNPRHKITKRGQNVTFRCDPISEHNRLYWYRQTLGQGPEFLTYFQNEAQLEKSRLLSDRFSAERPKGSFSTLEIQRTEQGDSAMYLCASSPDSPLHFGNGTRLTVT.

This clonotype occurred a few times. The chain employs TRBV18 and TRBJ2-1; possible D gene TRBD1, 6 bases. V lost 4 bases to trimming and J lost 6 bases, with 16 bases between them. The CDR3 is 15 residues long. Germline CDR1 reads KGHSH; CDR2 reads LQKENI. The CDR3 sequence: CASSQKNTGFNEQFF. CDR3 coding DNA: TGTGCCAGCTCACAGAAGAATACAGGGTTCAATGAGCAGTTCTTC. The full variable domain, in which reference TRBV18 and TRBJ2-1 provide the parts outside the CDR3, is NAGVMQNPRHLVRRRGQEARLRCSPMKGHSHVYWYRQLPEEGLKFMVYLQKENIIDESGMPKERFSAEFPKEGPSILRIQQVVRGDSAAYFCASSQKNTGFNEQFFGPGTRLTVL.

This clonotype showed up many times. The V call is TRBV12-3 or TRBV12-4, the J call TRBJ2-7, with 11 bases lining up with TRBD1. There are 15 residues in the CDR3. V was clipped by 6 bases and J by 0 bases; unmatched bases: 4. The CDR3 region is CASRGQGAVSYEQYF. Here the CDR3 DNA reads TGTGCCAGCAGAGGACAGGGGGCTGTCTCCTACGAGCAGTACTTC.

This clonotype was seen many times. This chain uses TRBV28 with TRBJ1-4; 8 bases fit TRBD1. CDR3 size: 15 residues. Germline V lookup: CDR1 MDHEN, CDR2 SYDVKM. The ends lost 5 bases at V and 7 bases at J; junction bases unmatched: 9. The CDR3 protein is CASSPRTGTGEKLFF. The CDR3 bases are TGTGCCAGCAGTCCCCGGACAGGGACTGGTGAAAAACTGTTTTTT.

Ten or more counts support this clonotype. The chain couples TRBV5-1 to TRBJ2-1; maybe TRBD2 (6 bases). Germline V gives CDR1 SGHRS, CDR2 YFSETQ. V was trimmed by 5 bases and J by 2 bases, leaving 14 bases between them. CDR3 length: 15 amino acids. CDR3 DNA sequence: TGCGCCAGCAGACTTAGCGGAACAACCTACAATGAGCAGTTCTTC. Protein sequence: CASRLSGTTYNEQFF. The whole variable domain, remainder taken from reference TRBV5-1 and TRBJ2-1, is KAGVTQTPRYLIKTRGQQVTLSCSPISGHRSVSWYQQTPGQGLQFLFEYFSETQRNKGNFPGRFSGRQFSNSRSEMNVSTLELGDSALYLCASRLSGTTYNEQFFGPGTRLTVL.

This clonotype was recorded at least ten times. The J gene is TRBJ2-1, the V gene TRBV6-2 or TRBV6-3; the match to TRBD2 covers 7 bases. Looked up from germline, CDR1 is MNHEY and CDR2 is SVGEGT. The V segment lost 5 bases and the J segment 13 bases; nucleotides outside the gene matches: 8. This CDR3 has 12 amino acids. CDR3 protein: CASSPRGVLQFF. CDR3 nucleotide sequence: TGTGCCAGCAGTCCCCGGGGGGTCCTCCAGTTCTTC.

This clonotype was counted at least ten times. The chain combines TRBV7-9 with TRBJ2-7, with D possibly TRBD2 on 6 matching bases. V lost 0 bases and J 5 bases, leaving 17 bases between the germline ends. CDR1 and CDR2 (germline): SEHNR, FQNEAQ (reference sequence). The CDR3 consists of 16 residues. The CDR3 here is CASSLAETRGSNEQYF. CDR3 sequence (DNA): TGTGCCAGCAGCTTAGCGGAGACTAGGGGTTCTAACGAGCAGTACTTC. Together with reference TRBV7-9 and TRBJ2-7, the CDR3 gives the full variable domain: DTGVSQNPRHKITKRGQNVTFRCDPISEHNRLYWYRQTLGQGPEFLTYFQNEAQLEKSRLLSDRFSAERPKGSFSTLEIQRTEQGDSAMYLCASSLAETRGSNEQYFGPGTRLTVT.

The chain combines TRBV24-1 with TRBJ1-1; 7 bases fit TRBD1. CDR1 and CDR2 (germline): KGHDR, SFDVKD. The trim removed 2 bases at V and 4 bases at J, leaving 6 bases unmatched. There are 15 residues in the CDR3. The CDR3 reads CATSDSRGGPTEAFF. The DNA of the CDR3 is TGTGCCACCAGTGATTCCAGGGGGGGCCCCACTGAAGCTTTCTTT.

This clonotype was seen repeatedly, ten times or more. V gene TRBV27 combines with J gene TRBJ2-3; D gene unclear. Trimming took off 6 bases at V and 2 bases at J, with 9 bases between the two ends. CDR1 MNHEY and CDR2 SMNVEV come from the germline V gene (reference sequence). The CDR3 is 13 amino acids. Written as DNA, the CDR3 is TGTGCCAGCAGCAACACTTACACAGATACGCAGTATTTT. It specifies CASSNTYTDTQYF.

This clonotype was detected ten times or more. The chain uses TRBV29-1 and TRBJ1-1, with D uncertain. V lost 4 bases to trimming and J lost 2 bases, with 5 bases between them. The germline V gene encodes CDR1 SQVTM and CDR2 ANQGSEA. This CDR3 region has 11 residues. The CDR3 bases are TGCAGCGTTGTTCACAACACTGAAGCTTTCTTT. As protein: CSVVHNTEAFF.

The sample holds many counts of this clonotype. CDR3 loop: CASSYRGVLQETQYF. As DNA, the CDR3 is TGTGCCAGCAGTTACCGTGGAGTGCTACAAGAGACCCAGTACTTC. The V and J genes are TRBV6-5 and TRBJ2-5; D gene unclear. Trimming cost V 2 bases and J 2 bases, with 12 bases left between them. The CDR3 consists of 15 residues. Germline CDR1 MNHEY, CDR2 SVGAGI.

There are many counts of this clonotype. The V and J genes are TRBV5-4 and TRBJ2-3; TRBD2 matches 10 bases. Germline V gives CDR1 SGHNT, CDR2 YYREEE (reference sequence). V shed 1 base, J shed 2 bases, and the junction held 4 bases outside the gene matches. This CDR3 has 16 amino acids. CDR3 amino acids: CASSLPSGGVTDTQYF. The CDR3 DNA follows: TGTGCCAGCAGCTTGCCGAGCGGGGGGGTCACAGATACGCAGTATTTT.

The chain has TRBV3-1 and TRBJ2-7; tentative D call: TRBD1 (6 bases). This CDR3 has 15 amino acids. Between the trimmed V and J ends, which lost 2 bases and 1 base, there was a span of 12 bases. CDR1 LGHDT and CDR2 YNNKEL come from the germline V gene (reference sequence). The CDR3: CASSQKQGRSYEQYF. The CDR3, as DNA: TGTGCCAGCAGCCAAAAACAGGGACGTTCCTACGAGCAGTACTTC.

This clonotype was picked up a small number of times. The chain links TRBV5-1 to TRBJ2-2; D gene uncertain. V was clipped by 1 base and J by 0 bases, with 7 bases between them. CDR1 and CDR2 (germline): SGHRS, YFSETQ. CDR3 length: 15 amino acids. The CDR3, as DNA: TGCGCCAGCAGCTTGTTGCATTCGAACACCGGGGAGCTGTTTTTT. Translating it yields CASSLLHSNTGELFF.

This clonotype was seen many times. This chain joins TRBV5-1 and TRBJ2-5, with a tentative D call TRBD1 (5 bases). Per germline, CDR1 SGHRS and CDR2 YFSETQ. The CDR3 sequence is 14 residues long. V lost 0 bases to trimming and J lost 4 bases, with 10 bases between them. This CDR3 is CASSLGQHGETQYF. The CDR3 DNA sequence: TGCGCCAGCAGCTTGGGACAGCATGGAGAGACCCAGTACTTC.

This clonotype was counted many times. The chain has TRBV7-9 and TRBJ2-5; 7 nucleotides line up with TRBD2. The CDR3 totals 16 residues. CDR1 and CDR2 from the germline V gene are SEHNR and FQNEAQ (reference sequence). Trimming took 5 bases from V and 4 from J; bases not matched to a gene: 13. The CDR3 coding sequence is TGTGCCAGCAGCCCTCCAGCGGGGAGGAGAGGAGAGACCCAGTACTTC. Its translation: CASSPPAGRRGETQYF.

This clonotype was found a few times. The rearrangement uses TRBV21-1 and TRBJ2-7; the table names TRBD2, a call not compared with the DNA. TRBV21-1 is listed as a pseudogene. This CDR3 spans 18 amino acids. The CDR3 sequence is CASSKRGSIAGGPYEQYF. CDR3 sequence (DNA): TGTGCCAGCAGCAAACGGGGGAGTATAGCGGGAGGGCCCTACGAGCAGTACTTC.

In its sample, this clonotype was seen many times. The rearrangement joins TRBV20-1 to TRBJ1-5; D possibly corresponds to TRBD1 (5 bases). The germline CDR1 and CDR2 sequences are DFQATT and SNEGSKA (reference sequence). Between the trimmed V and J ends, which lost 7 bases and 5 bases, there was a span of 15 bases. The CDR3 sequence is 13 residues long. The CDR3 nucleotides are TGCAGTGTTAGGGGAGGGCTGGATCAGCCCCAGCATTTT. Amino acid sequence: CSVRGGLDQPQHF.

The table lists this clonotype with a few counts. The CDR3 spells CASSLESLSNEKLFF. The CDR3 DNA reads as TGCGCCAGCAGCTTGGAATCTCTAAGCAATGAAAAACTGTTTTTT. V and J are TRBV5-1 and TRBJ1-4; D unresolved. Germline lookup yields CDR1 SGHRS and CDR2 YFSETQ. The V end lost 0 bases, the J end lost 5 bases, and 11 bases lay between the germline ends. This CDR3 region has 15 residues.

This clonotype was counted ten times or more. This rearrangement joins TRBV20-1 to TRBJ2-2, with 9 bases that match TRBD1. From germline, CDR1 is DFQATT and CDR2 SNEGSKA (reference sequence). The junction had 3 bases not matched to a gene; V was cut back by 1 base and J by 3 bases. There are 15 residues in the CDR3. CDR3 nucleotide sequence: TGCAGTGCTAGAGGCACAGGGGGCTACACCGGGGAGCTGTTTTTT. Translation gives CSARGTGGYTGELFF.